This TCR beta chain was documented in a study of T-cell memory formation after mild COVID-19. Researchers used 5'RACE with constant-segment primers to make TCR alpha and TCR beta cDNA libraries that carry sample barcodes and UMIs. TCRdb passed the 5' RACE reads through MiXCR, listing each CDR3 protein once. The sample includes fewer than 650,000 distinct CDR3 sequences, around 15% of them seen just once. The receptor's source is an adult woman who had mild COVID-19 (a few samples of this study predate the infection). Cell type and time point are not known. Sequenced material: PBMCs or a T cell subset sorted from them (not recorded which).

CDR3 sequence reads: CASSKASGNTIYF. The CDR3 DNA reads TGCGCCAGCAGTAAAGCCTCTGGAAACACCATATATTTT. The chain couples TRBV5-1 to TRBJ1-3, with no clear D. Germline V gives CDR1 SGHRS, CDR2 YFSETQ. V was clipped by 5 bases and J by 0 bases, with 6 bases between them. The CDR3 totals 13 residues. Full variable domain (missing parts from reference TRBV5-1 and TRBJ1-3): KAGVTQTPRYLIKTRGQQVTLSCSPISGHRSVSWYQQTPGQGLQFLFEYFSETQRNKGNFPGRFSGRQFSNSRSEMNVSTLELGDSALYLCASSKASGNTIYFGEGSWLTVV.